This T cell receptor beta chain was sequenced in a study of regulatory T cells in long-lasting Graves disease. The CDR3 spans 15 residues. The V gene's germline CDR1 is SGHKS and CDR2 YYEKEE (reference sequence). The TCR beta library used iRepertoire HTBI primers with Arm-PCR amplification of CDR3. MiXCR, run by TCRdb on the multiplex PCR reads, gives a single entry per CDR3 protein. The sample records about 660,000 distinct CDR3 sequences, about 30% being singletons. The time point here: persistent/refractory GD, antithyroid drugs over 5 years with positive TRAb. From PBMCs, RNA was extracted and then used to make the TCR library. With respect to this clonotype: At one end, the junction sequence differs from germline, possibly due to a read error.

Here the sequenced sample was peripheral blood mononuclear cells (PBMCs), taken when the disease was refractory, from a patient treated with antithyroid drugs. The TCR was taken from a female donor with Graves disease. This sequence joins TRBV5-5 and TRBJ1-3; unclear D gene. The CDR3 DNA reads TGCGCCAGCAGCGTTAGACAAAACTCTGGAAACACCATATATTTT. The encoded protein is CASSVRQNSGNTIYF. The full variable domain, completed using reference TRBV5-5 and TRBJ1-3, is DAGVTQSPTHLIKTRGQQVTLRCSPISGHKSVSWYQQVLGQGPQFIFQYYEKEERGRGNFPDRFSARQFPNYSSELNVNALLLGDSALYLCASSVRQNSGNTIYFGEGSWLTVV.